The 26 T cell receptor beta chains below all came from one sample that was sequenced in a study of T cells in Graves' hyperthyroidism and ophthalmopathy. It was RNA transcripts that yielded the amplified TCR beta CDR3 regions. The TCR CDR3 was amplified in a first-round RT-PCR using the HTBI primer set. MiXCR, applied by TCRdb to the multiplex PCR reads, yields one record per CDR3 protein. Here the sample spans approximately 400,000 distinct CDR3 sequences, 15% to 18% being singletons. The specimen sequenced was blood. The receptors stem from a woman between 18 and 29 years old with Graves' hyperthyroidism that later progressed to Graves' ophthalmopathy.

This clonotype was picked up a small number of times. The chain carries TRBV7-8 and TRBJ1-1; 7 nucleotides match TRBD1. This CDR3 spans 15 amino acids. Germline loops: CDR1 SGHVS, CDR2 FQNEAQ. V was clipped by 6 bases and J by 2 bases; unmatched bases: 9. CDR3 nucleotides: TGTGCCAGCAGAAGGACAGGTGCTTTCAACACTGAAGCTTTCTTT. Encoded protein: CASRRTGAFNTEAFF.

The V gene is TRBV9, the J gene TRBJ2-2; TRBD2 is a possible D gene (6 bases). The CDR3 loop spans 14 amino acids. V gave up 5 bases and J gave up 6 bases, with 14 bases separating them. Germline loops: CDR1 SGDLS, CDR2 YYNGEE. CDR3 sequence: CASRGRGLAGELFF. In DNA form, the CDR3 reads TGTGCCAGCAGGGGCCGGGGACTTGCCGGGGAGCTGTTTTTT.

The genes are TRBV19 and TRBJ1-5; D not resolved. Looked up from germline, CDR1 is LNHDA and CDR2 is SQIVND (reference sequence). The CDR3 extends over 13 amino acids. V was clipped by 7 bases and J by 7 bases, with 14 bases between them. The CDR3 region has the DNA TGTGCCAGTAAAGGAGGTCTGGGGCAGCCCCAGCATTTT. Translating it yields CASKGGLGQPQHF.

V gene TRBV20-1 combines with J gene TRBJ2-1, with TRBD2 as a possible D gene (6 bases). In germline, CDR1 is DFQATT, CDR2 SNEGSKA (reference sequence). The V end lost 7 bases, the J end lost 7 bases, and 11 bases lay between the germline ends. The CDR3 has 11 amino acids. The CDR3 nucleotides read TGCAGTGTTTTGACTAGGAATGAGCAGTTCTTC. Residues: CSVLTRNEQFF.

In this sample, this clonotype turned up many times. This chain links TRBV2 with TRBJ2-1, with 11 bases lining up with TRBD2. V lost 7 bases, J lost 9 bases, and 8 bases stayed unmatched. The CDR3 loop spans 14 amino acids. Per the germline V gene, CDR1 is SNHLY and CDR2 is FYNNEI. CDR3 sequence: CASTRLAGSIEQFF. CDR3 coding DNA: TGTGCCAGCACCAGACTAGCGGGAAGCATTGAGCAGTTCTTC.

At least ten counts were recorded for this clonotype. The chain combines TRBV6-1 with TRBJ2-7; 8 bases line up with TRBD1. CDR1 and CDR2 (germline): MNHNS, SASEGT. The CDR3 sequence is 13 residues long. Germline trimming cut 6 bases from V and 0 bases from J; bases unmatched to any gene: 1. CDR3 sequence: CASRGQASYEQYF. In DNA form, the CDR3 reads TGTGCCAGCAGGGGACAGGCCTCCTACGAGCAGTACTTC.

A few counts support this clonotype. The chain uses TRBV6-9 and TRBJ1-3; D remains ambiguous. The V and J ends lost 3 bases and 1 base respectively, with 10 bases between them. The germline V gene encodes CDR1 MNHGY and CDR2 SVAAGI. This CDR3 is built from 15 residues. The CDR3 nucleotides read TGTGCCAGCAGTTACCTGTCAAGTTCTGGAAACACCATATATTTT. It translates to CASSYLSSSGNTIYF.

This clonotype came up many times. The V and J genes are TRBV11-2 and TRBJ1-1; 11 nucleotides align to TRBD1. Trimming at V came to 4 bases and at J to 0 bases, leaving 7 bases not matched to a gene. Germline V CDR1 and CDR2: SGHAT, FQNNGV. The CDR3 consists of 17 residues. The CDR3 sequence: CASSSTRTGGMNTEAFF. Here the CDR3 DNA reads TGTGCCAGCAGCTCAACTCGGACAGGGGGCATGAACACTGAAGCTTTCTTT. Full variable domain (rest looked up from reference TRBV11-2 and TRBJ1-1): EAGVAQSPRYKIIEKRQSVAFWCNPISGHATLYWYQQILGQGPKLLIQFQNNGVVDDSQLPKDRFSAERLKGVDSTLKIQPAKLEDSAVYLCASSSTRTGGMNTEAFFGQGTRLTVV.

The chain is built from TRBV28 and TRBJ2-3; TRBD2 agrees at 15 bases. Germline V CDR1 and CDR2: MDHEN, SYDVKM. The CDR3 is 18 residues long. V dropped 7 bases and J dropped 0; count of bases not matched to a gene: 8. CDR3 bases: TGTGCCAGCACCGCCGGGACTAGCGGGAGGAAAAGCACAGATACGCAGTATTTT. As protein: CASTAGTSGRKSTDTQYF.

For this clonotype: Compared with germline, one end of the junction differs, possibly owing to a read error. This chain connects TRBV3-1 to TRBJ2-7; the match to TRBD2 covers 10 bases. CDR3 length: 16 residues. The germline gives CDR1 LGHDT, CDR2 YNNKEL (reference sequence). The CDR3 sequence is CVSSQEIAGGDYEQYF. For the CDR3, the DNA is TGTGTCAGCAGCCAAGAAATAGCGGGAGGTGACTACGAGCAGTACTTC.

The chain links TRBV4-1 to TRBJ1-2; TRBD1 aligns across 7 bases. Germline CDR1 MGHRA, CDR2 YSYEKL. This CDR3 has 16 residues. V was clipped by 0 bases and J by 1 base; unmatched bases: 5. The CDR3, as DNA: TGCGCCAGCAGCCAAGAGGGGACAGCGCTTAACTATGGCTACACCTTC. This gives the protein CASSQEGTALNYGYTF.

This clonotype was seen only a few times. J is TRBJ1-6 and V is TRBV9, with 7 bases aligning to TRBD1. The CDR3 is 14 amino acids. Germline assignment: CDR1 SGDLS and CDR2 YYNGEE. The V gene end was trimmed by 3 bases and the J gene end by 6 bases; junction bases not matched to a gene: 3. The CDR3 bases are TGTGCCAGCAGCGCCGGGACAGTTAATTCACCCCTCCACTTT. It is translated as CASSAGTVNSPLHF.

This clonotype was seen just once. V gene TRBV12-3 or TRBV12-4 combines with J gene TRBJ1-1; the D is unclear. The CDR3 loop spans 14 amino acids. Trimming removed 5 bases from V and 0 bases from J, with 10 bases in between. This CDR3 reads CASSPETVNTEAFF. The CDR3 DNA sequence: TGTGCCAGCAGTCCCGAGACCGTGAACACTGAAGCTTTCTTT.

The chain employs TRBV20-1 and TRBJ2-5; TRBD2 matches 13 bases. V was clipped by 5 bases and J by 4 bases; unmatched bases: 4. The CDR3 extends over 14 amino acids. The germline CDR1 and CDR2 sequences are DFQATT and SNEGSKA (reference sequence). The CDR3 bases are TGCAGTGCTTTCACTAGCGGGAGGGGAGAGACCCAGTACTTC. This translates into CSAFTSGRGETQYF.

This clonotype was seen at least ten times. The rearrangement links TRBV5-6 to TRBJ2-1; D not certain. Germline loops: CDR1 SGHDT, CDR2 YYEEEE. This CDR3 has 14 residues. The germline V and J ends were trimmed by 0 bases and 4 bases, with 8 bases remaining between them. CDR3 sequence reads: CASSLGDEYNEQFF. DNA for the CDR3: TGTGCCAGCAGCTTGGGAGATGAGTACAATGAGCAGTTCTTC.

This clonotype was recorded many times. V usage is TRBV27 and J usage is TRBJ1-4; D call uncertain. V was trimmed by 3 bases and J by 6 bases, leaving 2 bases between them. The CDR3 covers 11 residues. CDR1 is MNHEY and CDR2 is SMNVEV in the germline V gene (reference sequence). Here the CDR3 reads CASSFYEKLFF. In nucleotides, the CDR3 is TGTGCCAGCAGTTTTTATGAAAAACTGTTTTTT.

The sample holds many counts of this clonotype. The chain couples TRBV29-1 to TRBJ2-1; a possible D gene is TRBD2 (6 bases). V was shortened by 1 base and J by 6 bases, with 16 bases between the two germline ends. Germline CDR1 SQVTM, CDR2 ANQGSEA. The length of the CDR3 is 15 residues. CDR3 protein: CSVEARERVGNEQFF. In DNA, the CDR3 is TGCAGCGTTGAAGCCCGGGAGCGGGTGGGCAATGAGCAGTTCTTC.

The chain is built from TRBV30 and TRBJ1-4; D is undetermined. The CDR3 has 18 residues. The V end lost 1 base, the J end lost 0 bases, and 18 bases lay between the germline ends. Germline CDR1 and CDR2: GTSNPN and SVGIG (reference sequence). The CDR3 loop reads CAWSASRAWPSTNEKLFF. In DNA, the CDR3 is TGTGCCTGGAGTGCATCGAGGGCCTGGCCTTCAACTAATGAAAAACTGTTTTTT.

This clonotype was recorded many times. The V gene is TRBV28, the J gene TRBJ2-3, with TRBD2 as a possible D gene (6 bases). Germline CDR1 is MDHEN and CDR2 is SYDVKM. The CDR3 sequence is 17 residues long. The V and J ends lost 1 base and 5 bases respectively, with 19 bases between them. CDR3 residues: CASSLSPLPPGGDTQYF. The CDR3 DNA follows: TGTGCCAGCAGTTTATCCCCACTACCCCCCGGGGGAGATACGCAGTATTTT.

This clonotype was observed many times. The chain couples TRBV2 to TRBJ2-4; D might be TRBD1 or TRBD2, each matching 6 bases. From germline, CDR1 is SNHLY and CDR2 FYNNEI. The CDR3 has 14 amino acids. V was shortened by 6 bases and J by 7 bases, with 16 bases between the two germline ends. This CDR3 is CASSPGRTGNIQYF. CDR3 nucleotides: TGTGCCAGCAGCCCCGGGAGAACAGGGAACATTCAGTACTTC.

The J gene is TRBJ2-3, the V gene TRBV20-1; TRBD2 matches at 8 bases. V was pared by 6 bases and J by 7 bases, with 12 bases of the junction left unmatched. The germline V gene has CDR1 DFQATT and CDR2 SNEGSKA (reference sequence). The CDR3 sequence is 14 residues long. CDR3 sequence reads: CSAVAGGRENTQYF. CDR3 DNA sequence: TGCAGTGCAGTGGCGGGAGGTCGAGAAAATACGCAGTATTTT.

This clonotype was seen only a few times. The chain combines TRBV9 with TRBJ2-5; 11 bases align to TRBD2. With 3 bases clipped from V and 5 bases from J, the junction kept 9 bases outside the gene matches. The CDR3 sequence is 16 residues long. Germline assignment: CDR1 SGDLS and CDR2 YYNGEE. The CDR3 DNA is TGTGCCAGCAGCGCCCTAGCGGGAGGAGGAGGGGAGACCCAGTACTTC. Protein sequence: CASSALAGGGGETQYF.

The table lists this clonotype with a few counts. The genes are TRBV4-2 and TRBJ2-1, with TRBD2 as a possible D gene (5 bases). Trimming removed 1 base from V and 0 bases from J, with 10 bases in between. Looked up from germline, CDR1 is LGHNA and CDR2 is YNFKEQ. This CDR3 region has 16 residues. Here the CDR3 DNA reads TGTGCCAGCAGCCAAGGTGGGAGAGGCTCCTACAATGAGCAGTTCTTC. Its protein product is CASSQGGRGSYNEQFF.

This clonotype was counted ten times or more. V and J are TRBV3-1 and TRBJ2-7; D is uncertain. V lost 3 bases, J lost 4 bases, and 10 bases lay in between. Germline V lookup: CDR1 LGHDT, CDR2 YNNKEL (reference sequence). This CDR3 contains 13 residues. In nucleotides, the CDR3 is TGTGCCAGCAGCCAGTTGAACGGATACGAGCAGTACTTC. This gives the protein CASSQLNGYEQYF.

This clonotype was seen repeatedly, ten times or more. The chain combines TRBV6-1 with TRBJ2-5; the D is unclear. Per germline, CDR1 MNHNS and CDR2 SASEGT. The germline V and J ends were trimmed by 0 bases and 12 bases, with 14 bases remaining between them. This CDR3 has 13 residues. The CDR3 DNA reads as TGTGCCAGCAGTGAAGCGATGCCCGCCACGGAGTACTTC. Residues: CASSEAMPATEYF.

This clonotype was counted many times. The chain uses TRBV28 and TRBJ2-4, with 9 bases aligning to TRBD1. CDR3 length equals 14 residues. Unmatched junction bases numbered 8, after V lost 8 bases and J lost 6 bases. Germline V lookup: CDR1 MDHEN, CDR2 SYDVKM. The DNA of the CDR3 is TGTGCCAGCCAGACAGGGGGACTCGGAAACATTCAGTACTTC. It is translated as CASQTGGLGNIQYF.